This record covers a single T cell receptor (beta chain). This entry belongs to a study of neoadjuvant anti-PD-1 for oral cavity cancer. In the study overall: Patients without progression got a fourth dose around day 43.

Clones were sequenced by immunoSEQ multiplex PCR, and TCRdb holds only the in-frame ones, with some missing. The sample contains 9,500 to 15,000 clones, roughly 60% of which appear only once. These oral cavity squamous cell carcinomas were HPV-negative and locally advanced. Trimming left V 2 bases short and J 2 bases short, with 7 bases between. This CDR3 has 15 residues. Germline CDR1 and CDR2: SGHTA and FQGNSA. The J gene is TRBJ1-6, the V gene TRBV7-2; unclear D gene. This material consisted of tumor tissue, taken before nivolumab (anti-PD-1) treatment. The source is a person aged 40 to 85 with oral cavity squamous cell carcinoma. The donor label of this sample is uncertain. DNA of the CDR3: TGTGCCAGCAGCTTAAGGTCAGCCTATAATTCACCCCTCCACTTT. Its translation: CASSLRSAYNSPLHF.